A selection of T cell receptor beta chains follows, all from one sample in a study of cytomegalovirus exposure and HLA in healthy donors. Some clones are missing from TCRdb's copy, which holds only in-frame ones; the method was immunoSEQ multiplex PCR. The table includes 150,000 to 200,000 clones, about 65% detected once. Sequences were obtained from PBMCs. The receptors here all came from a girl aged 10 to 17 in good health and CMV-seronegative. CDR3s include the opening cysteine and the closing phenylalanine or tryptophan. The order of the fields is clone size, V gene, D gene, CDR3 length, J gene, CDR3 DNA, CDR3 protein. The D gene is left open where the match is weak. Clone size is shown for a subset of rows, as once, few, many or a class of expanded clone.

>.|TRBV29-1|.|14|TRBJ1-1
TGCAGCATCGGGAGGGGGGGTACGGACACTGAAGCTTTCTTT
CSIGRGGTDTEAFF
>.|TRBV7-9|.|13|TRBJ1-2
TGTGCCAGCAGCGAGACAGATTACTATGGCTACACCTTC
CASSETDYYGYTF
>.|TRBV10-3|TRBD1|15|TRBJ1-2
TGTGCCATCAGTGAGTCAGGGGACAGAGACTATGGCTACACCTTC
CAISESGDRDYGYTF
>few|TRBV2|TRBD2|15|TRBJ2-3
TGTGCCAGCAGTCCTAGCGGGGGGGTGTCAGATACGCAGTATTTT
CASSPSGGVSDTQYF
>.|TRBV29-1|.|12|TRBJ1-2
TGCAGCGTTGAGAGCGAGTACTATGGCTACACCTTC
CSVESEYYGYTF
>.|TRBV7-2|TRBD2|14|TRBJ2-7
TGTGCCAGCAGCTTAGCGCCAGGGAGGGACGAGCAGTACTTC
CASSLAPGRDEQYF
>few|TRBV5-5|.|15|TRBJ1-1
TGTGCCAGCAGCTCGTTTGGACAGTTCAACACTGAAGCTTTCTTT
CASSSFGQFNTEAFF
>.|TRBV5-1|TRBD1|15|TRBJ1-2
TGCGCCAGCAGCCTGGGACAGGGGGGCCATTATGGCTACACCTTC
CASSLGQGGHYGYTF
>.|TRBV6-5|TRBD1|13|TRBJ1-2
TGTGCCAGCAGCGCCGGACAGGGGGGCGGCTACACCTTC
CASSAGQGGGYTF
>.|TRBV10-2|.|14|TRBJ2-2
TGCGTCAGCAGCGAAAACAGGATCAACAGGGAGCTGTTTTTT
CVSSENRINRELFF
>.|TRBV27|.|11|TRBJ1-2
TGTGCCAGCAGAGGACGGGGGGGCTACACCTTC
CASRGRGGYTF
>.|TRBV5-6|.|15|TRBJ2-7
TGTGCCAGCAGCCGACGGAGAAGTTCTAGCTACGAGCAGTACTTC
CASSRRRSSSYEQYF
>.|TRBV6-5|.|13|TRBJ1-2
TGTGCCAGCAGCTTCAGGGGAAAGGATGGCTACACCTTC
CASSFRGKDGYTF
>.|TRBV5-1|TRBD1|16|TRBJ2-6
TGCGCCAGCACCGGACAGGGCCTCTCTGGGGCCAACGTCCTGACTTTC
CASTGQGLSGANVLTF
>.|TRBV9|.|15|TRBJ1-3
TGTGCCAGCAGCACGCTCGACAACTCTGGAAACACCATATATTTT
CASSTLDNSGNTIYF
>.|TRBV29-1|.|13|TRBJ1-6
TGCAGCGTGCAGGGGAATAATAATTCACCCCTCCACTTT
CSVQGNNNSPLHF
>.|TRBV2|.|15|TRBJ1-6
TGTGCCAGCAGTGTATACATTGCAGGGAATTCACCCCTCCACTTT
CASSVYIAGNSPLHF
>.|TRBV29-1|.|14|TRBJ2-1
TGCAGCGTCCTACCGGGAACCCACACCAATGAGCAGTTCTTC
CSVLPGTHTNEQFF
>.|TRBV6-1|TRBD1|14|TRBJ1-2
TGTGCCAGCAGTGATGGTCAGGGGGTTGGTGGCTACACCTTC
CASSDGQGVGGYTF
>.|TRBV7-9|TRBD2|16|TRBJ2-5
TGTGCCAGCAGCTTATCTCTAGCGGGGGTTCAAGAGACCCAGTACTTC
CASSLSLAGVQETQYF
>.|TRBV7-9|TRBD2|14|TRBJ2-5
TGTGCCAGCAGCCCAGGCGGGGGGGTAGAGACCCAGTACTTC
CASSPGGGVETQYF
>.|TRBV9|TRBD1|14|TRBJ2-5
TGTGCCAGCAGCTCCAGGACAGGGGCAGAGACCCAGTACTTC
CASSSRTGAETQYF
>.|TRBV5-4|.|14|TRBJ2-1
TGTGCCAGCAGCTCCCCGCAAGAGGGCAATGAGCAGTTCTTC
CASSSPQEGNEQFF
>.|TRBV6-5|TRBD1|15|TRBJ1-1
TGTGCCAGCAGTTACCGGGGACAGATGAACACTGAAGCTTTCTTT
CASSYRGQMNTEAFF
>.|TRBV4-1|.|15|TRBJ1-1
TGCGCCAGCAGCCAGTTAAGTCAGGGGAACACTGAAGCTTTCTTT
CASSQLSQGNTEAFF
>.|TRBV27|TRBD1|15|TRBJ2-7
TGTGCCAGCAGTCCGGCCGGGACAGGGAGGAACGAGCAGTACTTC
CASSPAGTGRNEQYF
>.|TRBV4-2|TRBD1|14|TRBJ2-7
TGTGCCAGCAGCCGAACCGGGACAGACTACGAGCAGTACTTC
CASSRTGTDYEQYF
>.|TRBV9|.|13|TRBJ1-2
TGTGCCAGCAGCGTAGCTACAGAAGATGGCTACACCTTC
CASSVATEDGYTF
>.|TRBV5-4|.|15|TRBJ1-2
TGTGCCAGCAGCCCGCCTGGGAGGCCTAACTATGGCTACACCTTC
CASSPPGRPNYGYTF
>few|TRBV28|TRBD1|14|TRBJ2-2
TGTGCCAGCCGACAGGGGGCGTGGAACGGGGAGCTGTTTTTT
CASRQGAWNGELFF
>.|TRBV5-6|.|16|TRBJ1-2
TGTGCCAGCAGCCTTACGGCGGATCCTACTAACTATGGCTACACCTTC
CASSLTADPTNYGYTF
>.|TRBV19|.|11|TRBJ1-2
TGTGCCAGTATTAGTAACTATGGCTACACCTTC
CASISNYGYTF
>.|TRBV11-2|.|14|TRBJ1-5
TGTGCCAGCAGCTTGTCAGAGGGCAATCAGCCCCAGCATTTT
CASSLSEGNQPQHF
>.|TRBV10-3|TRBD1|15|TRBJ1-1
TGTGCCATCAGTGACCCAGGGGGCAAGGGCACTGAAGCTTTCTTT
CAISDPGGKGTEAFF
>.|TRBV11-2|TRBD1|14|TRBJ1-3
TGTGCCAGCAGCGTCGGGACAGGGTACAACACCATATATTTT
CASSVGTGYNTIYF
>few|TRBV4-1|TRBD1|14|TRBJ2-1
TGCGCCAGCAGCCATGGACAGGGAGGCAATGAGCAGTTCTTC
CASSHGQGGNEQFF
>few|TRBV6-5|.|13|TRBJ1-1
TGTGCCAGCAGTCCGACAGGGAACACTGAAGCTTTCTTT
CASSPTGNTEAFF
>.|TRBV5-4|TRBD2|16|TRBJ2-5
TGTGCCAGCAGCCCCGTGAGCGGGGGGACTGGCGAGACCCAGTACTTC
CASSPVSGGTGETQYF
>.|TRBV10-2|.|13|TRBJ2-2
TGCGCCAGCGCCCCCGGGGGAACCGGGGAGCTGTTTTTT
CASAPGGTGELFF
>.|TRBV7-9|.|13|TRBJ2-5
TGTGCCAGCAGCTTCCTCGGGCAAGAGACCCAGTACTTC
CASSFLGQETQYF
>.|TRBV28|.|16|TRBJ2-3
TGTGCCAGCATCTCACGGGGGACCTCTAGCACAGATACGCAGTATTTT
CASISRGTSSTDTQYF
>.|TRBV11-2|TRBD2|15|TRBJ2-1
TGTGCCAGCAGCTTAGACGGTAGCGGGTACAATGAGCAGTTCTTC
CASSLDGSGYNEQFF
>.|TRBV6-5|.|12|TRBJ2-2
TGTGCCAGCACCTCGAACACCGGGGAGCTGTTTTTT
CASTSNTGELFF
>.|TRBV7-2|.|14|TRBJ1-5
TGTGCCAGCAGCCCTGGCGACAGGCCGAAGCCCCAGCATTTT
CASSPGDRPKPQHF
>.|TRBV27|TRBD2|14|TRBJ2-5
TGTGCCAGCAGTCCTCAAGCGGGGTTAGGGACCCAGTACTTC
CASSPQAGLGTQYF